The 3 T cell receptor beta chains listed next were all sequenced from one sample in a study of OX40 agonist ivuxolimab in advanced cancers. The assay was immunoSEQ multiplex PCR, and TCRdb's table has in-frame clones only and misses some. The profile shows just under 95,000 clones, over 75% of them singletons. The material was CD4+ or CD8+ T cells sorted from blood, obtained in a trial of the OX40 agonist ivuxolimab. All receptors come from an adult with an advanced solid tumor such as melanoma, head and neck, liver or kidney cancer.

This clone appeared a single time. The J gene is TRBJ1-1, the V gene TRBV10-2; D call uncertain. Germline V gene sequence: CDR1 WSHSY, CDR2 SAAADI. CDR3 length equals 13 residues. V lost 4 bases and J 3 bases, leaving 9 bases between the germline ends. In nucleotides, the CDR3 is TGCGCCAGCAGTGCCCAGGAGTACACTGAAGCTTTCTTT. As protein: CASSAQEYTEAFF.

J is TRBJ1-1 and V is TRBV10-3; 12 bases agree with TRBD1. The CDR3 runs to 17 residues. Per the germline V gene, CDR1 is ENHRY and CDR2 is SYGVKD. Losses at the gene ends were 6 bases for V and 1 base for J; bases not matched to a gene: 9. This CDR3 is CAIRPGQGAPSNTEAFF. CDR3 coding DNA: TGTGCCATCAGGCCGGGACAGGGGGCACCCTCGAACACTGAAGCTTTCTTT.

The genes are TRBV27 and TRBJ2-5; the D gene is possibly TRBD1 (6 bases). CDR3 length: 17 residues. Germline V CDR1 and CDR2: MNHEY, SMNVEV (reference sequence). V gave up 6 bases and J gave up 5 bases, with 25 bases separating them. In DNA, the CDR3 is TGTGCCAGCAGCCGCTACAGGGAATCGGTTTTGGAGGAGACCCAGTACTTC. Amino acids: CASSRYRESVLEETQYF.